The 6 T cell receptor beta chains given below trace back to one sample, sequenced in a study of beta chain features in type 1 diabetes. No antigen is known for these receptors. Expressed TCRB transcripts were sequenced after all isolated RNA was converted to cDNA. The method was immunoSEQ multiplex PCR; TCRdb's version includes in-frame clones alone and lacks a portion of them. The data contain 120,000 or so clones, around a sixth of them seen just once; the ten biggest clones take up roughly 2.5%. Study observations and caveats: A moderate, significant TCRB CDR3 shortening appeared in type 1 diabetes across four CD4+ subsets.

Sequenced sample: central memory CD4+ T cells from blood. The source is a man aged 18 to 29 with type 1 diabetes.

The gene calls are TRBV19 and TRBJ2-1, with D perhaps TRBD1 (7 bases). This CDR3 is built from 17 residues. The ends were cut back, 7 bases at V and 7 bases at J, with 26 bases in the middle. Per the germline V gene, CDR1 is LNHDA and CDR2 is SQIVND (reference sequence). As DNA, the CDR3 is TGTGCCAGTAAAACAGGGGTCGGGTCTAGCGAGATTAATGAGCAGTTCTTC. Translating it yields CASKTGVGSSEINEQFF.

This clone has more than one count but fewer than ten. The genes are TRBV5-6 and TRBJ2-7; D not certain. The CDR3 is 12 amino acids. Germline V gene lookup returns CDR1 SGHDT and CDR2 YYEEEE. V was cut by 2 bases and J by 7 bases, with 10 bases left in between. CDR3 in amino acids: CASSFSLREQYF. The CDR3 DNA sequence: TGTGCCAGCAGCTTTAGCTTGAGGGAGCAGTACTTC.

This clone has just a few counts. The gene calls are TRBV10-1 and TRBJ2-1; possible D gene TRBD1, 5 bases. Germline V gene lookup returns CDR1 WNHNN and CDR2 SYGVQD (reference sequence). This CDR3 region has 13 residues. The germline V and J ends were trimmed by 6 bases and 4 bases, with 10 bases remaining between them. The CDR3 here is CASSVTVYNEQFF. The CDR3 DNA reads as TGCGCCAGCAGCGTGACAGTTTACAATGAGCAGTTCTTC.

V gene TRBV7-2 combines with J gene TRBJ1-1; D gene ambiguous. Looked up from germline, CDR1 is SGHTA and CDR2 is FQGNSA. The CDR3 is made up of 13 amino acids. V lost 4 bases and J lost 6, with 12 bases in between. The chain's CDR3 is CASSSPRDAEAFF. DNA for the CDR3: TGTGCCAGCAGCTCCCCGCGAGATGCTGAAGCTTTCTTT.

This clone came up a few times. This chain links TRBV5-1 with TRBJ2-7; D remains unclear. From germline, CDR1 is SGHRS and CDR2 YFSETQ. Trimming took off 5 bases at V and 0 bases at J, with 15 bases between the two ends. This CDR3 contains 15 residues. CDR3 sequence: CASRASPGSSYEQYF. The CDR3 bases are TGCGCCAGCAGAGCAAGTCCAGGAAGCTCCTACGAGCAGTACTTC.

The CDR3 here is CASSQVGQSGGTQYF. CDR3 coding DNA: TGCGCCAGCAGCCAAGTCGGGCAGTCGGGGGGGACCCAGTACTTC. The chain couples TRBV4-3 to TRBJ2-5; 7 bases align to TRBD2. Germline assignment: CDR1 LGHNA and CDR2 YSLEER. The CDR3 has 15 residues. J was trimmed by 7 bases and V by 1 base; bases with no gene match: 9.